A single sample is the source of the 29 T cell receptor beta chains below, sequenced in a study of a mutant IDH1 vaccine in newly diagnosed glioma. No cognate antigen is known for these TCRs. Time point noted: week 5, during vaccination. A single vaccine dose contained 300 ug of mutant IDH1 20-mer peptide, and topical imiquimod was used with it. Assay used: immunoSEQ multiplex PCR; TCRdb lists only in-frame clones, some missing. The sample lists 35,000 to 45,000 clones, roughly 81% occurring once. Sample: PBMCs, taken from a glioma patient whose treatment included an IDH1 peptide vaccine. These receptors came from a man aged 50-59 years with glioma.

The V and J genes are TRBV6-1 and TRBJ2-7; possibly TRBD1 for D (7 bases). Trimming pared 7 bases from V and 3 bases from J, leaving 16 bases between. Germline values: CDR1 MNHNS, CDR2 SASEGT. There are 14 residues in the CDR3. This chain's CDR3 is CASTPSGGYYEQYF. Written as DNA, the CDR3 is TGTGCCAGCACCCCGTCAGGGGGGTACTACGAGCAGTACTTC.

This clone was seen once. The rearrangement uses TRBV2 and TRBJ1-2; unclear D gene. V lost 1 base and J lost 3, with 9 bases in between. Germline CDR1 and CDR2: SNHLY and FYNNEI. The CDR3 extends over 14 amino acids. CDR3 in DNA: TGTGCCAGCAGTGAAGGGAACACACACTATGGCTACACCTTC. Its protein product is CASSEGNTHYGYTF.

This rearrangement joins TRBV5-1 to TRBJ2-3; maybe TRBD1 (5 bases). Germline V lookup: CDR1 SGHRS, CDR2 YFSETQ. This CDR3 contains 15 residues. Between the trimmed V and J ends, which lost 3 bases and 2 bases, there was a span of 13 bases. In nucleotides, the CDR3 is TGCGCCAGCAGCTCTAACGGACAATACACAGATACGCAGTATTTT. It specifies CASSSNGQYTDTQYF.

The chain employs TRBV25-1 and TRBJ2-5; unclear D gene. V was shortened by 4 bases and J by 1 base, with 4 bases between the two germline ends. The CDR3 is made up of 12 amino acids. CDR1 and CDR2 (germline): MGHDK, SYGVNS. The CDR3 spells CASSALQETQYF. The CDR3 nucleotides read TGTGCCAGCAGTGCCCTCCAAGAGACCCAGTACTTC.

CDR3 amino acids: CASSLTRDVNQPQHF. For the CDR3, the DNA is TGTGCCAGCAGCCTAACCAGGGACGTCAATCAGCCCCAGCATTTT. The J gene is TRBJ1-5, the V gene TRBV11-2, with D possibly matching TRBD1 (5 bases). This CDR3 is built from 15 residues. V was cut by 5 bases and J by 3 bases, with 14 bases left in between. Germline V gives CDR1 SGHAT, CDR2 FQNNGV.

The chain uses TRBV4-1 and TRBJ2-3; D gene unclear. The V end was cut by 0 bases, the J end by 2 bases, with 6 bases between. CDR1 is MGHRA and CDR2 is YSYEKL in the germline V gene. The CDR3 has 14 residues. CDR3 protein: CASSQEDLTDTQYF. In DNA form, the CDR3 reads TGCGCCAGCAGCCAAGAGGACCTCACAGATACGCAGTATTTT.

The rearrangement joins TRBV30 to TRBJ2-5; 7 bases align to TRBD2. Germline-derived CDR1 and CDR2 are GTSNPN and SVGIG (reference sequence). The V gene end was trimmed by 3 bases and the J gene end by 1 base; junction bases not matched to a gene: 5. This CDR3 is built from 14 residues. CDR3 region: CAWSGTNSQETQYF. The CDR3 bases are TGTGCCTGGAGCGGGACTAACTCCCAAGAGACCCAGTACTTC.

The chain joins TRBV5-1 to TRBJ2-2; TRBD2 matches at 7 bases. V dropped 3 bases and J dropped 6; count of bases not matched to a gene: 8. Germline assignment: CDR1 SGHRS and CDR2 YFSETQ. The CDR3 length is 15 residues. The CDR3 DNA follows: TGCGCCAGCAGCTCCGGGACTACACCCGCCGGGGAGCTGTTTTTT. Its translation: CASSSGTTPAGELFF.

The rearrangement links TRBV6-6 to TRBJ1-1; no reliable D call. Trimming took 2 bases from V and 2 from J, leaving 9 bases between them. Germline V gene sequence: CDR1 MNHNY, CDR2 SVGAGI (reference sequence). The CDR3 runs 14 residues. The CDR3 loop reads CASSYVVSNTEAFF. The CDR3 DNA reads as TGTGCCAGCAGTTACGTGGTCTCAAACACTGAAGCTTTCTTT.

The rearrangement joins TRBV7-9 to TRBJ2-6, with D unclear. The CDR3 extends over 13 amino acids. Trimming left V 7 bases short and J 4 bases short, with 8 bases between. Germline CDR1 reads SEHNR; CDR2 reads FQNEAQ (reference sequence). The CDR3 bases are TGTGCCAGCAAGGTGGCCGGGGCCAACGTCCTGACTTTC. It is translated as CASKVAGANVLTF. The whole variable domain, filled in from reference TRBV7-9 and TRBJ2-6, reads DTGVSQNPRHKITKRGQNVTFRCDPISEHNRLYWYRQTLGQGPEFLTYFQNEAQLEKSRLLSDRFSAERPKGSFSTLEIQRTEQGDSAMYLCASKVAGANVLTFGAGSRLTVL.

The V gene is TRBV25-1, the J gene TRBJ2-3; the D is unclear. The V gene's germline CDR1 is MGHDK and CDR2 SYGVNS. This CDR3 has 12 residues. Trimming took off 4 bases at V and 4 bases at J, with 6 bases between the two ends. The CDR3 sequence is CASSGLADTQYF. Here the CDR3 DNA reads TGTGCCAGCAGTGGTTTAGCAGATACGCAGTATTTT.

This chain uses TRBV19 with TRBJ1-2, with TRBD1 matching 7 bases. CDR1 is LNHDA and CDR2 is SQIVND in the germline V gene (reference sequence). The V and J ends lost 0 bases and 5 bases, in that order; junction bases with no gene match: 9. The CDR3 extends over 16 amino acids. As DNA, the CDR3 is TGTGCCAGTAGTATAGATTGGAGCAGGGGGGCTTATGGCTACACCTTC. Translation: CASSIDWSRGAYGYTF.

This chain uses TRBV5-1 with TRBJ1-1; 11 positions match TRBD1. J lost 11 bases, V lost 4 bases, and 7 bases had no gene match. The CDR3 is 13 residues long. Germline CDR1 SGHRS, CDR2 YFSETQ. CDR3 nucleotide sequence: TGCGCCAGCAGCACCGGACAGGGGGCGAGGGCTTTCTTT. Translation gives CASSTGQGARAFF. Full variable domain (missing parts from reference TRBV5-1 and TRBJ1-1): KAGVTQTPRYLIKTRGQQVTLSCSPISGHRSVSWYQQTPGQGLQFLFEYFSETQRNKGNFPGRFSGRQFSNSRSEMNVSTLELGDSALYLCASSTGQGARAFFGQGTRLTVV.

This clone was counted a few times. The gene calls are TRBV2 and TRBJ1-5, with D uncertain. The CDR3 covers 13 residues. Trimming took 8 bases from V and 0 from J, leaving 8 bases between them. Looked up from germline, CDR1 is SNHLY and CDR2 is FYNNEI. The CDR3 DNA is TGTGCCAGCGGCGAGAATAGCAATCAGCCCCAGCATTTT. It specifies CASGENSNQPQHF.

This rearrangement joins TRBV5-4 to TRBJ1-1, with D perhaps TRBD1 (5 bases). Looked up from germline, CDR1 is SGHNT and CDR2 is YYREEE (reference sequence). The CDR3 has 13 amino acids. Trimming left V 1 base short and J 11 bases short, with 15 bases between. The CDR3 reads CASSLKGTWAAFF. CDR3 sequence (DNA): TGTGCCAGCAGCTTGAAAGGGACCTGGGCCGCTTTCTTT.

V usage is TRBV12-5 and J usage is TRBJ1-5; 7 bases agree with TRBD1. This CDR3 region has 14 residues. The V gene end was trimmed by 9 bases and the J gene end by 0 bases; junction bases not matched to a gene: 5. Germline loops: CDR1 LGHNT, CDR2 FRNRAP. The CDR3, as DNA: TGTGCTAGGGGACAGCTTTATAGCAATCAGCCCCAGCATTTT. Protein sequence: CARGQLYSNQPQHF.

The rearrangement links TRBV5-6 to TRBJ1-1, with a possible D match to TRBD1 (5 bases). This CDR3 contains 15 residues. Germline V gene sequence: CDR1 SGHDT, CDR2 YYEEEE. Trimming cost V 3 bases and J 3 bases, with 15 bases left between them. The CDR3 nucleotides are TGTGCCAGCAGCTCGGTCAGGGTAGGATACACTGAAGCTTTCTTT. Amino acid sequence: CASSSVRVGYTEAFF. Full variable domain (missing parts from reference TRBV5-6 and TRBJ1-1): DAGVTQSPTHLIKTRGQQVTLRCSPKSGHDTVSWYQQALGQGPQFIFQYYEEEERQRGNFPDRFSGHQFPNYSSELNVNALLLGDSALYLCASSSVRVGYTEAFFGQGTRLTVV.

V and J are TRBV7-2 and TRBJ2-7, with 9 bases that match TRBD1. With 4 bases clipped from V and 2 bases from J, the junction kept 6 bases outside the gene matches. The CDR3 extends over 15 amino acids. Germline V gene lookup returns CDR1 SGHTA and CDR2 FQGNSA. The CDR3 protein is CASSSGQGQPYEQYF. The CDR3 coding sequence is TGTGCCAGCAGCTCGGGACAGGGACAGCCCTACGAGCAGTACTTC.

The chain has TRBV5-1 and TRBJ2-1, with a tentative D call TRBD2 (5 bases). Germline CDR1 and CDR2: SGHRS and YFSETQ. Trimming stripped 5 bases from V and 5 bases from J, with 11 bases between. The CDR3 runs to 13 residues. The CDR3 DNA reads TGCGCCAGCAGTCGGGGTCAGAACAATGAGCAGTTCTTC. Protein: CASSRGQNNEQFF.

The chain carries TRBV11-3 and TRBJ2-3; 9 bases agree with TRBD2. J lost 3 bases, V lost 7 bases, and 11 bases had no gene match. CDR3 length: 16 residues. Germline loops: CDR1 SGHNT, CDR2 YENEEA. The CDR3 sequence: CASTPLAGSRTDTQYF. CDR3 nucleotide sequence: TGTGCCAGCACCCCGCTAGCGGGGAGTAGGACAGATACGCAGTATTTT.

This clone was seen only once. This chain joins TRBV7-9 and TRBJ2-2; no reliable D call. Germline assignment: CDR1 SEHNR and CDR2 FQNEAQ (reference sequence). The CDR3 is 15 residues long. V was pared by 3 bases and J by 1 base, with 9 bases between. CDR3 bases: TGTGCCAGCAGCTTTCGGTCGGGGAACACCGGGGAGCTGTTTTTT. This translates into CASSFRSGNTGELFF.

The chain links TRBV5-4 to TRBJ1-2; 8 nucleotides agree with TRBD1. V shed 4 bases, J shed 4 bases, and the junction held 9 bases outside the gene matches. Germline CDR1 is SGHNT and CDR2 is YYREEE (reference sequence). There are 15 residues in the CDR3. The CDR3 sequence: CASSQTGDRAYGYTF. DNA for the CDR3: TGTGCCAGCAGCCAGACAGGGGATCGGGCCTATGGCTACACCTTC. The full variable domain, with the rest looked up from reference TRBV5-4 and TRBJ1-2, is ETGVTQSPTHLIKTRGQQVTLRCSSQSGHNTVSWYQQALGQGPQFIFQYYREEENGRGNFPPRFSGLQFPNYSSELNVNALELDDSALYLCASSQTGDRAYGYTFGSGTRLTVV.

The chain couples TRBV10-1 to TRBJ2-3; D possibly corresponds to TRBD1 (6 bases). Per germline, CDR1 WNHNN and CDR2 SYGVQD (reference sequence). Trimming left V 7 bases short and J 1 base short, with 18 bases between. This CDR3 comprises 16 residues. This chain's CDR3 is CASNCGGARRTDTQYF. The CDR3 DNA sequence: TGCGCCAGCAATTGTGGGGGCGCGAGACGCACAGATACGCAGTATTTT.

The rearrangement uses TRBV6-5 and TRBJ1-1; D is unclear. V shed 6 bases and J shed 1 base, with 15 bases lying between them. In germline, CDR1 is MNHEY, CDR2 SVGAGI. The CDR3 has 15 residues. Here the CDR3 DNA reads TGTGCCAGCAGATCTAGGTTCACTCGGAACACTGAAGCTTTCTTT. Its translation: CASRSRFTRNTEAFF.

V and J are TRBV2 and TRBJ2-3; the D gene is possibly TRBD2 (6 bases). Germline loops: CDR1 SNHLY, CDR2 FYNNEI. The V end was cut by 7 bases, the J end by 6 bases, with 17 bases between. The CDR3 runs 14 residues. For the CDR3, the DNA is TGTGCCAGCAAGCGGGTTCTTGAGGCGGATACGCAGTATTTT. Its translation: CASKRVLEADTQYF.

This sequence joins TRBV11-2 and TRBJ2-7; 8 bases are a match to TRBD2. CDR3 length: 16 residues. V dropped 1 base and J dropped 4; count of bases not matched to a gene: 9. The germline CDR1 and CDR2 sequences are SGHAT and FQNNGV. The CDR3 here is CASSLAGNSGTYEQYF. In DNA form, the CDR3 reads TGTGCCAGCAGCTTAGCTGGAAATAGCGGGACTTACGAGCAGTACTTC.

The gene calls are TRBV6-1 and TRBJ1-6; 8 bases fit TRBD1. Germline trimming cut 5 bases from V and 7 bases from J; bases unmatched to any gene: 7. This CDR3 is built from 15 residues. Germline CDR1 is MNHNS and CDR2 is SASEGT. The CDR3 protein is CASSPGQVLNSPLHF. The CDR3 coding sequence is TGTGCCAGCAGTCCGGGACAGGTCCTAAATTCACCCCTCCACTTT.

V gene TRBV7-9 combines with J gene TRBJ2-2, with 7 bases that match TRBD2. Germline V gene sequence: CDR1 SEHNR, CDR2 FQNEAQ (reference sequence). This CDR3 is 14 amino acids long. Losses at the gene ends were 4 bases for V and 6 bases for J; bases not matched to a gene: 5. The CDR3 region is CASSSAGSAGELFF. In DNA form, the CDR3 reads TGTGCCAGCAGCTCAGCGGGGAGCGCCGGGGAGCTGTTTTTT. The variable domain in full, with the rest retrieved from reference TRBV7-9 and TRBJ2-2, is DTGVSQNPRHKITKRGQNVTFRCDPISEHNRLYWYRQTLGQGPEFLTYFQNEAQLEKSRLLSDRFSAERPKGSFSTLEIQRTEQGDSAMYLCASSSAGSAGELFFGEGSRLTVL.

The chain couples TRBV27 to TRBJ2-2; D is uncertain. Deletions cut 5 bases from V and 6 bases from J, with 4 bases between. The CDR3 runs to 11 residues. Per the germline V gene, CDR1 is MNHEY and CDR2 is SMNVEV (reference sequence). Here the CDR3 reads CASSAAGELFF. The DNA for the CDR3 is TGTGCCAGCAGTGCGGCCGGGGAGCTGTTTTTT.